Below, 11 T cell receptor beta chains from the same sample are listed, as sequenced in a study of T cells in narcolepsy. Libraries were prepared by immunoSEQ multiplex PCR; TCRdb keeps only in-frame clonotypes and omits some of them. The sample contains approximately 40,000 clones, approximately 88% of which appear only once. Sequences were obtained from CD45RA- memory CD4+ T cells from PBMCs. These receptors were collected from a human donor with narcolepsy.

This clone was seen a single time. V is TRBV6-5 and J is TRBJ1-2; D gene unclear. The CDR3 extends over 11 amino acids. Germline V gene data show CDR1 as MNHEY and CDR2 as SVGAGI. The V and J ends lost 10 bases and 4 bases respectively, with 10 bases between them. For the CDR3, the DNA is TGTGCCACTTGGTCGGGCTATGGCTACACCTTC. Translating gives CATWSGYGYTF.

About this clone: A read error may account for a junction end that differs from germline. This chain uses TRBV7-7 with TRBJ2-7, with 10 bases lining up with TRBD1. The CDR3 is made up of 18 amino acids. CDR1 and CDR2 from the germline V gene are SSHAT and FNYEAQ (reference sequence). CDR3 amino acids: CASSLKPITGQGHSEQYF. The CDR3 DNA reads TGTGCTAGCAGCCTGAAACCAATAACGGGACAGGGGCATAGCGAGCAGTACTTC.

V and J are TRBV18 and TRBJ2-5, with 9 bases fitting TRBD1. V lost 3 bases to trimming and J lost 2 bases; unmatched junction nucleotides: 7. This CDR3 is 16 amino acids long. The germline V gene encodes CDR1 KGHSH and CDR2 LQKENI. CDR3 region: CASSPLPTGGQETQYF. The CDR3 nucleotides are TGTGCCAGCTCACCTCTCCCGACAGGGGGACAAGAGACCCAGTACTTC.

DNA for the CDR3: TGTGCCAGCAGTGGGAGTGGGAGGGAGAGCTATGGCTACACCTTC. It codes for CASSGSGRESYGYTF. This chain connects TRBV25-1 to TRBJ1-2; D not resolved. V was trimmed by 4 bases and J by 4 bases, leaving 16 bases between them. Germline assignment: CDR1 MGHDK and CDR2 SYGVNS. The CDR3 totals 15 residues.

This chain connects TRBV19 to TRBJ1-5; D ambiguous. Germline V gene sequence: CDR1 LNHDA, CDR2 SQIVND (reference sequence). CDR3 size: 13 residues. V dropped 4 bases and J dropped 4 bases, with 8 bases sitting between them. CDR3 amino acids: CASSTDSNQPQHF. The CDR3 DNA reads as TGTGCCAGTAGTACCGATTCAAATCAGCCCCAGCATTTT.

The V gene is TRBV7-9, the J gene TRBJ2-3; TRBD2 is a possible D gene (6 bases). CDR1 is SEHNR, CDR2 FQNEAQ, per germline (reference sequence). This CDR3 has 15 residues. Trimming removed 1 base from V and 2 bases from J, with 10 bases in between. CDR3 in DNA: TGTGCCAGCAGCTTAGTCGAGCGGGTCACAGATACGCAGTATTTT. It translates to CASSLVERVTDTQYF.

The rearrangement joins TRBV7-6 to TRBJ1-1; D not resolved. Germline lookup yields CDR1 SGHVS and CDR2 FNYEAQ. This CDR3 contains 13 residues. DNA for the CDR3: TGTGCTTCCAGCAATCCGCCGAACACTGAAGCTTTCTTT. Protein sequence: CASSNPPNTEAFF.

The chain is built from TRBV19 and TRBJ1-5; 8 bases map to TRBD1. This CDR3 is built from 15 residues. Germline CDR1 LNHDA, CDR2 SQIVND (reference sequence). Losses at the gene ends were 11 bases for V and 1 base for J; bases not matched to a gene: 10. The CDR3 bases are TGTGCCTCATACCAGGGGGCACTGAGCAATCAGCCCCAGCATTTT. This encodes CASYQGALSNQPQHF. The variable domain in full, completed from reference TRBV19 and TRBJ1-5, reads DGGITQSPKYLFRKEGQNVTLSCEQNLNHDAMYWYRQDPGQGLRLIYYSQIVNDFQKGDIAEGYSVSREKKESFPLTVTSAQKNPTAFYLCASYQGALSNQPQHFGDGTRLSIL.

The chain recombines TRBV6-5 with TRBJ2-5; tentative D call: TRBD2 (5 bases). The assigned J gene may be wrong: the sequence end matches TRBJ2-7 better. Germline assignment: CDR1 MNHEY and CDR2 SVGAGI. The CDR3 sequence is 14 residues long. The DNA for the CDR3 is TGTGCCACCAATCGACCGGGATACCCTTACGAGCAGTACTTC. Protein product: CATNRPGYPYEQYF.

The chain combines TRBV30 with TRBJ2-4, with a tentative D call TRBD2 (5 bases). V lost 5 bases and J 6 bases, leaving 11 bases between the germline ends. The CDR3 has 12 amino acids. Germline lookup yields CDR1 GTSNPN and CDR2 SVGIG (reference sequence). The CDR3 DNA reads as TGTGCCTGGGGACTCCGAACAAACATTCAGTACTTC. It specifies CAWGLRTNIQYF.

The chain joins TRBV25-1 to TRBJ2-2, with D possibly matching TRBD2 (5 bases). Between the trimmed V and J ends, which lost 8 bases and 1 base, there was a span of 11 bases. There are 14 residues in the CDR3. From germline, CDR1 is MGHDK and CDR2 SYGVNS. The CDR3 loop is CASSREGNTGELFF. Written as DNA, the CDR3 is TGTGCCAGCTCCCGAGAGGGGAACACCGGGGAGCTGTTTTTT.